Reported below is one T cell receptor (beta chain). V shed 2 bases and J 0 bases; nucleotides not matched to a gene: 7. CDR1 and CDR2 (germline): ENHRY, SYGVKD. The CDR3 is 17 residues long. The data derive from a study of blood T cell repertoires in COVID-19. For the study at large: Acute and convalescent COVID-19 samples came from the United States, Italy and Spain. T cells, B-cell-depleted T cells, or PBMCs provided the cDNA or gDNA that served as material.

As processed by the authors: Estimation of nucleated cell counts relied on the amplification of reference gene primers. Sequenced by immunoSEQ multiplex PCR; TCRdb stores in-frame clones only, minus some. Clonal size and the V and J genes are those of that table, whereas D and trimming came from the DNA. The table has under 350,000 clones, approximately 86% seen once. Sequencing was performed on peripheral blood. V gene TRBV10-3 combines with J gene TRBJ2-1, with 7 bases identical to TRBD2. The clonotype was recovered from a man in his sixties or seventies with acute or convalescent COVID-19. The CDR3 region has the DNA TGTGCCATCAGTGAGCCGGGACTACCTAGCTCCTACAATGAGCAGTTCTTC. Translated: CAISEPGLPSSYNEQFF.